These T cell receptor beta chains were read from a single sample in a study of blood T cell repertoires in COVID-19. Sequencing used immunoSEQ multiplex PCR; TCRdb keeps in-frame clones, though not all of them. The profile shows about 120,000 clones, more than 75% of them singletons. The sequenced sample consisted of peripheral blood. The receptors stem from a man between 60 and 75 years old with acute or convalescent COVID-19. Both conserved end residues are trimmed from each CDR3. The order of the fields is V gene, J gene, CDR3 protein.

TRBV4-2	TRBJ2-7	ASSPHLAGGYEQY
TRBV4-3	TRBJ2-2	ASSQDRANTGELF
TRBV7-8	TRBJ2-1	ATLPGGFNEQF
TRBV6-2/TRBV6-3	TRBJ2-6	ASSPRDRALGANVLT
TRBV5-1	TRBJ1-6	ASSGDINNSPLH
TRBV18	TRBJ2-1	ASSPAEALHNEQF
TRBV3-1/TRBV3-2	TRBJ2-7	ASSQGIFRGVDYEQY
TRBV9	TRBJ2-7	ASSTGQGAREQY
TRBV11-2	TRBJ2-4	ASSLETSGIQY
TRBV28	TRBJ2-1	ASSLFGTGVEQF
TRBV2	TRBJ2-1	ASRETGISEQF
TRBV14	TRBJ2-1	ASSPRLAGLGEQF
TRBV9	TRBJ2-1	ASSVGRVNEQF
TRBV4-1	TRBJ2-7	ASSQDLWGQGAGAYEQY
TRBV19	TRBJ2-1	ASSWEAGGHNEQF
TRBV7-8	TRBJ2-5	ASSLELGETQY
TRBV29-1	TRBJ2-7	SVESGGSSYEQY
TRBV28	TRBJ2-7	ASSLFSTGTYEQY
TRBV7-9	TRBJ2-7	ASSSGTSGLSSYEQY
TRBV6-6	TRBJ2-7	ASRLDKDFYEQY